This T cell receptor beta chain was captured by sequencing in a study of cytomegalovirus exposure and HLA in healthy donors. Study findings and constraints: The likely origin of a cluster of highly shared sequence variants was a sequencing artifact.

A note on this clone: The antigen is not known.

V lost 2 bases and J 8 bases, leaving 8 bases between the germline ends. The CDR3 totals 12 residues. Germline V lookup: CDR1 SGHAT, CDR2 FQNNGV. Healthy bone marrow donors formed the donor group. This PCR relied on a set of 60 Vbeta primers and 13 Jbeta primers. Libraries were prepared by immunoSEQ multiplex PCR; TCRdb keeps only in-frame clonotypes and omits some of them. The sample lists roughly 250,000 clones, 70% to 90% occurring once. This TCR came from a woman in her thirties or forties in good health and CMV-seropositive. V is TRBV11-2 and J is TRBJ2-3; D gene unclear. Input material: PBMCs. CDR3 DNA: TGTGCCAGCAGCTTACTCACTGTTACGCAGTATTTT. Its translation: CASSLLTVTQYF.